This T cell receptor beta chain was sequenced in a study of T cells expressing NK-cell markers. Study-wide points: These clonotypes also led the CD3+CD56-NKG2C+ fraction in a handful of donors. NKG2C+ dominant clonotypes from 5 to 7 donors made up roughly 1.0-7.0% of CD8+ T cells.

About this clonotype itself: No antigen is known for it.

This CDR3 has 16 amino acids. Germline assignment: CDR1 MNHEY and CDR2 SVGAGI. Libraries used 5'RACE template switching adding universal primer site and UMIs. TCRdb reprocessed the 5' RACE reads and keeps a single row for each CDR3 protein, giving no DNA. The sample holds some 450,000 distinct CDR3 sequences. The TCR was taken from a woman between 18 and 75 years old in good health. The gene calls are TRBV6-5 and TRBJ1-5; TCRdb lists TRBD1, though no DNA is available to test this call. The sequenced sample was blood T cells: a sorted CD56 or NKG2C T cell subset, CD4+ or CD8+ T cells, or bulk PBMC T cells (not recorded which). The CDR3 here is CASSYDIPRGNQPQHF.